This TCR beta chain was found in a study of tumor and adjacent non-tumor tissue in lung cancer. Study as a whole: Aged roughly 30 to 85 years, patients included fewer than 11 men and roughly five women with stage I to III disease.

The length of the CDR3 is 15 residues. The germline V and J ends were trimmed by 2 bases and 0 bases, with 12 bases remaining between them. Germline loops: CDR1 DFQATT, CDR2 SNEGSKA (reference sequence). In regard to this clonotype: The antigen is unknown. One base away lies a much larger clone, so this may be a sequencing read error.

A modified ARM-PCR protocol with three rounds of nested PCR amplified TCRbeta. TCRdb passed the multiplex PCR reads through MiXCR, listing each CDR3 protein once. The repertoire holds around 120,000 distinct CDR3 sequences, with 66% as singletons. The template was RNA from unsorted bulk tissue. Findings of the study overall: Normal lung showed higher cumulative top 100 clone frequency than tumor. Higher tumor TCR diversity was associated with shorter survival.

The receptor was derived from a man between 25 and 39 years old with non-small cell lung cancer. The chain has TRBV20-1 and TRBJ2-3; D gene unclear. Sequenced: lung tumor tissue. CDR3 loop: CSARPHVRSTDTQYF. The DNA of the CDR3 is TGCAGTGCTAGACCACATGTCAGAAGCACAGATACGCAGTATTTT.